In this sample, the clone carrying this T cell receptor (beta chain) turned up a few times. Its antigen is unknown. Germline V gene lookup returns CDR1 SGHRS and CDR2 YFSETQ. The CDR3 is 14 residues long. Trimming removed 7 bases from V and 2 bases from J; junction bases left unmatched: 6. The study treated chemo-refractory metastatic non-small-cell lung cancer patients with focal radiation plus ipilimumab CTLA-4 blockade. Using immunoSEQ multiplex PCR, the repertoire was profiled, and TCRdb retains in-frame clones only, with some absent. The table records approximately 95,000 clones, 82% of them present only once. This sample was taken from a study of radiotherapy plus CTLA-4 blockade in lung cancer. As for the study in general: Objective responses were recorded in about 18% of patients, with disease control recorded in 30% to 35%.

Findings and caveats of the study: Blood-borne expansion of tumor-derived TCR clones followed radiotherapy plus ipilimumab. The best prediction of response reportedly came from early blood T cell clone dynamics, with interferon-beta.

The rearrangement links TRBV5-1 to TRBJ2-5; 9 bases align to TRBD1. The specimen comprised peripheral blood, sampled from a patient treated with radiotherapy plus ipilimumab. This TCR derives from a human donor with non-small cell lung cancer who had a partial response to radiotherapy plus ipilimumab. The CDR3 region is CASRSQGAQETQYF. CDR3 sequence (DNA): TGCGCCAGCCGTTCACAGGGGGCGCAAGAGACCCAGTACTTC.